This T cell receptor (beta chain) was documented in a study of neurological immune-mediated disorders. This clonotype was observed at least ten times. TCRdb processed the 5' RACE reads anew with MiXCR; each CDR3 protein has one entry. This sample has about 59,000 distinct CDR3 sequences; 3.5% to 4.5% occur once, and the top ten carry roughly 2%. The germline gives CDR1 DFQATT, CDR2 SNEGSKA (reference sequence). Trimming took 1 base from V and 7 from J, leaving 17 bases between them. The CDR3 consists of 15 residues. Material: PBMCs. The chain joins TRBV20-1 to TRBJ2-1; the D gene is possibly TRBD1 (6 bases). This sequence originates from a woman aged 50 to 60 with multiple sclerosis. In DNA, the CDR3 is TGCAGTGCTAGAGTAGGGGGAGTGGCCCGGAATGAGCAGTTCTTC. It is translated as CSARVGGVARNEQFF.